What follows describes a single T cell receptor (beta chain). Its specificity is unknown. The method was immunoSEQ multiplex PCR; TCRdb's version includes in-frame clones alone and lacks a portion of them. The data show 130,000 to 150,000 clones, over 85% seen once. The CDR3 covers 14 residues. V trimming: 8 bases; J trimming: 4 bases; junction bases outside the gene matches: 5. Germline CDR1 SNHLY, CDR2 FYNNEI. The entry originates in a study of T cell responses to AZD1222 COVID-19 vaccine. Notes on the study in general: Spike-specific TCR breadth and depth rose after two AZD1222 doses. Spike-wide coverage was observed for vaccine-associated CD4 TCRs, with dominant responses at 160-218 and 743-854. Per reports, nearly half of all spike-specific TCRs target regions that are unmutated in variants. The donor cohort was predominantly white British with a female majority, and clonal diversity may have been underestimated.

The chain is built from TRBV2 and TRBJ2-1, with 10 bases lining up with TRBD1. The receptor was isolated from an adult who received the AZD1222 COVID-19 vaccine. The sequences come from peripheral blood, collected 28 days after the second AZD1222 dose. The DNA of the CDR3 is TGTGCCAGCCTCGGACAGGGGGGTTACAATGAGCAGTTCTTC. Translating gives CASLGQGGYNEQFF.